Presented here are 3 T cell receptor beta chains from one specimen sequenced in a study of siplizumab effects on memory and regulatory T cells. Profiling relied on immunoSEQ multiplex PCR, and the TCRdb table lists in-frame clones only, not all of them. This sample has roughly 100,000 clones, with more than 85% found just once. What was sequenced was CD4+ T cells sorted from blood. These receptors originate from a human donor in good health.

The V call is TRBV14, the J call TRBJ2-7, with 7 positions matching TRBD1. This CDR3 spans 13 amino acids. Germline V gene data show CDR1 as SGHDN and CDR2 as FVKESK. The J segment lost 4 bases and the V segment lost 2 bases, leaving 2 bases of the junction unmatched. The CDR3 sequence is CASSQNRGYEQYF. The DNA for the CDR3 is TGTGCCAGCAGCCAAAACAGGGGATACGAGCAGTACTTC.

The J gene is TRBJ2-3, the V gene TRBV5-1; 10 nucleotides align to TRBD2. CDR3 size: 14 residues. Unmatched junction bases numbered 2, after V lost 2 bases and J lost 5 bases. The germline V gene has CDR1 SGHRS and CDR2 YFSETQ. The CDR3 nucleotides read TGCGCCAGCAGCTTAGCGGGGGGGAGAGATACGCAGTATTTT. It encodes CASSLAGGRDTQYF.

This clone was detected only once. The chain combines TRBV5-6 with TRBJ2-5; 14 nucleotides line up with TRBD2. J gave up 5 bases and V 3 bases, and 9 bases lay outside the gene matches. Germline V gene sequence: CDR1 SGHDT, CDR2 YYEEEE. This CDR3 is 17 amino acids long. The DNA for the CDR3 is TGTGCCAGCAGCTCGGGGACTAGCGGGAGATGGGGGGAGACCCAGTACTTC. This encodes CASSSGTSGRWGETQYF.